This entry concerns a single T cell receptor beta chain. Its antigen is undetermined. The sample is drawn from a study of blood T cells in healthy people across ages. Notes on the study in general: Greater diversity and more naive CD4+ cells were seen in long-lived donors than in aged donors.

Using a J-beta primer mix together with a sample-barcoded 5' primer, a second PCR was run for about 7 to 12 cycles. A minimum of 3 million CDR3-containing paired-end reads was obtained for each sample. MiXCR was run by TCRdb on the 5' RACE reads, yielding one entry per CDR3 protein. The table lists about 900,000 distinct CDR3 sequences, less than 80% of them singletons. This receptor was taken from a man in his thirties or forties in good health. The sequencing sample was made of blood.

In nucleotides, the CDR3 is TGTGCCAGCAGCTTAGAAGTAGCGGGGGAATTTGAGCAGTTCTTC. It codes for CASSLEVAGEFEQFF. The gene calls are TRBV7-2 and TRBJ2-1; 9 bases align to TRBD2. The germline gives CDR1 SGHTA, CDR2 FQGNSA. Unmatched junction bases numbered 7, after V lost 1 base and J lost 9 bases. This CDR3 is built from 15 residues.